The source of this T cell receptor (beta chain) is a study of technical replicates of blood from several donors. Data came from immunoSEQ multiplex PCR; TCRdb stores just in-frame clones and leaves some out. The sample lists 50,000 to 80,000 clones, less than 90% occurring once. The germline CDR1 and CDR2 sequences are SNHLY and FYNNEI. Trimming at V came to 6 bases and at J to 4 bases, leaving 4 bases not matched to a gene. CDR3 length: 13 amino acids. The genes are TRBV2 and TRBJ2-3; the match to TRBD2 covers 7 bases. The receptor was isolated from a human donor in good health. Some clones in this sample may be carry-over from other donors' samples. Sequences were obtained from PBMCs. CDR3 region: CASRGGSADTQYF. CDR3 DNA sequence: TGTGCCAGCAGGGGGGGGAGCGCAGATACGCAGTATTTT. Based on the CDR3 plus reference TRBV2 and TRBJ2-3, the full variable domain is EPEVTQTPSHQVTQMGQEVILRCVPISNHLYFYWYRQILGQKVEFLVSFYNNEISEKSEIFDDQFSVERPDGSNFTLKIRSTKLEDSAMYFCASRGGSADTQYFGPGTRLTVL.